Given below is one T cell receptor (beta chain) in context. The sample comes from a study of blood T cell repertoires in COVID-19. The CDR3 runs 14 residues. Trimming took 4 bases from V and 1 from J, leaving 6 bases between them. Germline assignment: CDR1 SGHDT and CDR2 YYEEEE. Measured with immunoSEQ multiplex PCR; TCRdb has only the in-frame clones, and not every one. The profile shows around 280,000 clones, around 90% of them singletons. The V gene is TRBV5-6, the J gene TRBJ2-6; D not certain. This TCR was sampled from a woman in her late teens or twenties with acute COVID-19. Sample: PBMCs or T cells enriched from blood (not recorded which). The CDR3 sequence: CASSEPSGANVLTF. CDR3 DNA: TGTGCCAGCAGCGAGCCGTCTGGGGCCAACGTCCTGACTTTC.